The 13 T cell receptor beta chains below come from one sample, sequenced in a study of OX40 agonist ivuxolimab in advanced cancers. This table comes from immunoSEQ multiplex PCR, and its TCRdb copy is limited to in-frame clones, with some not included. This sample carries about 16,000 clones, 80% to 95% of them seen once, and the ten largest clones take 29%. Sample: CD4+ or CD8+ T cells sorted from blood, taken in a trial of the OX40 agonist ivuxolimab. The origin of the receptors is an adult with an advanced solid tumor such as melanoma, head and neck, liver or kidney cancer.

The chain is built from TRBV18 and TRBJ2-1; perhaps TRBD1 as D (5 bases). V was cut by 6 bases and J by 4 bases, with 7 bases left in between. The germline CDR1 and CDR2 sequences are KGHSH and LQKENI. The CDR3 has 12 amino acids. As DNA, the CDR3 is TGTGCCAGCTCGGCAGGGTACAATGAGCAGTTCTTC. Its protein is CASSAGYNEQFF.

The gene calls are TRBV7-6 and TRBJ2-5; weak D call: TRBD1 (6 bases). Trimming removed 5 bases at V and 4 bases at J, with 17 bases between. Germline-derived CDR1 and CDR2 are SGHVS and FNYEAQ. The CDR3 has 15 amino acids. The CDR3 nucleotides read TGTGCCAGCAGCCCCGAGGGGGAATCGATAGAGACCCAGTACTTC. Translated: CASSPEGESIETQYF.

The genes are TRBV15 and TRBJ2-7; 7 bases are shared with TRBD2. Germline lookup yields CDR1 LNHNV and CDR2 YYDKDF (reference sequence). The CDR3 covers 15 residues. Unmatched junction bases numbered 4, after V lost 1 base and J lost 1 base. CDR3 protein: CATSRGAGVSYEQYF. The DNA for the CDR3 is TGTGCCACCAGCAGAGGGGCGGGAGTGTCCTACGAGCAGTACTTC.

The J gene is TRBJ2-7, the V gene TRBV7-9; 7 nucleotides align to TRBD2. This CDR3 comprises 15 residues. In germline, CDR1 is SEHNR, CDR2 FQNEAQ (reference sequence). V lost 4 bases, J lost 2 bases, and 8 bases stayed unmatched. The chain's CDR3 is CASSSAEGGPYEQYF. CDR3 nucleotide sequence: TGTGCCAGCAGCTCGGCGGAGGGAGGGCCCTACGAGCAGTACTTC.

This chain links TRBV5-4 with TRBJ2-7, with a tentative D call TRBD1 (6 bases). Germline V gene lookup returns CDR1 SGHNT and CDR2 YYREEE (reference sequence). The CDR3 totals 13 residues. Trimming shortened V by 0 bases and J by 6 bases, and 10 bases separated the two germline ends. The CDR3 spells CASSLVTGTEQYF. The DNA for the CDR3 is TGTGCCAGCAGCTTGGTTACAGGGACCGAGCAGTACTTC.

By sample fraction, this clone is medium-sized. The chain uses TRBV10-2 and TRBJ1-2, with 10 bases matching TRBD1. V lost 10 bases to trimming and J lost 4 bases; unmatched junction nucleotides: 9. CDR1 and CDR2 from the germline V gene are WSHSY and SAAADI. The CDR3 consists of 14 residues. The CDR3 region is CATQSGTGAYGYTF. As DNA, the CDR3 is TGCGCCACCCAGTCCGGGACAGGGGCCTATGGCTACACCTTC.

The rearrangement uses TRBV6-6 and TRBJ1-2, with 8 nucleotides matching TRBD1. The V segment lost 6 bases and the J segment 6 bases; nucleotides outside the gene matches: 9. The CDR3 is 14 residues long. Germline V gene data show CDR1 as MNHNY and CDR2 as SVGAGI (reference sequence). The CDR3 DNA reads as TGTGCCAGCAGCGACAGGGGTTGGGTTAATGGCTACACCTTC. Translation: CASSDRGWVNGYTF.

The chain carries TRBV6-6 and TRBJ2-1; 8 positions agree with TRBD1. Germline lookup yields CDR1 MNHNY and CDR2 SVGAGI (reference sequence). The CDR3 has 15 residues. J gave up 4 bases and V 5 bases, and 7 bases lay outside the gene matches. The CDR3, as DNA: TGTGCCAGCAGTGACAGGGGTCCTGGGTACAATGAGCAGTTCTTC. It specifies CASSDRGPGYNEQFF.

The chain has TRBV7-9 and TRBJ2-1, with D possibly TRBD2 on 6 matching bases. This CDR3 region has 17 residues. Looked up from germline, CDR1 is SEHNR and CDR2 is FQNEAQ (reference sequence). V lost 0 bases, J lost 3 bases, and 15 bases lay in between. Written as DNA, the CDR3 is TGTGCCAGCAGCTTAGCGGGTCGGGTCGGGAGCTACAATGAGCAGTTCTTC. Its protein product is CASSLAGRVGSYNEQFF.

J is TRBJ2-7 and V is TRBV9, with 7 bases identical to TRBD1. The germline V gene encodes CDR1 SGDLS and CDR2 YYNGEE. The V segment lost 0 bases and the J segment 5 bases; nucleotides outside the gene matches: 5. CDR3 size: 14 residues. Written as DNA, the CDR3 is TGTGCCAGCAGCGTAGCAACAGGGGTCGACGAGCAGTACTTC. Translated: CASSVATGVDEQYF. The complete variable domain, with remaining parts taken from reference TRBV9 and TRBJ2-7, reads DSGVTQTPKHLITATGQRVTLRCSPRSGDLSVYWYQQSLDQGLQFLIQYYNGEERAKGNILERFSAQQFPDLHSELNLSSLELGDSALYFCASSVATGVDEQYFGPGTRLTVT.

The V gene is TRBV7-2, the J gene TRBJ2-3, with 9 bases lining up with TRBD2. The germline CDR1 and CDR2 sequences are SGHTA and FQGNSA. The ends lost 0 bases at V and 2 bases at J; junction bases unmatched: 6. CDR3 length: 17 amino acids. This chain's CDR3 is CASSLAYLAGHTDTQYF. CDR3 coding DNA: TGTGCCAGCAGCTTAGCATACCTAGCGGGGCACACAGATACGCAGTATTTT.

The chain couples TRBV7-2 to TRBJ2-1; D uncertain. The CDR3 is made up of 11 amino acids. V lost 6 bases and J 3 bases, leaving 3 bases between the germline ends. Germline loops: CDR1 SGHTA, CDR2 FQGNSA. CDR3 bases: TGTGCCAGCAGGGTCTACAATGAGCAGTTCTTC. Its translation is CASRVYNEQFF.

This chain uses TRBV5-1 with TRBJ1-5, with 9 nucleotides matching TRBD1. V shed 4 bases, J shed 6 bases, and the junction held 11 bases outside the gene matches. The CDR3 contains 16 residues. Germline V gene data show CDR1 as SGHRS and CDR2 as YFSETQ. The CDR3 coding sequence is TGCGCCAGCAGCCCACAGGGGGCGGACGGTAGTCAGCCCCAGCATTTT. It codes for CASSPQGADGSQPQHF.